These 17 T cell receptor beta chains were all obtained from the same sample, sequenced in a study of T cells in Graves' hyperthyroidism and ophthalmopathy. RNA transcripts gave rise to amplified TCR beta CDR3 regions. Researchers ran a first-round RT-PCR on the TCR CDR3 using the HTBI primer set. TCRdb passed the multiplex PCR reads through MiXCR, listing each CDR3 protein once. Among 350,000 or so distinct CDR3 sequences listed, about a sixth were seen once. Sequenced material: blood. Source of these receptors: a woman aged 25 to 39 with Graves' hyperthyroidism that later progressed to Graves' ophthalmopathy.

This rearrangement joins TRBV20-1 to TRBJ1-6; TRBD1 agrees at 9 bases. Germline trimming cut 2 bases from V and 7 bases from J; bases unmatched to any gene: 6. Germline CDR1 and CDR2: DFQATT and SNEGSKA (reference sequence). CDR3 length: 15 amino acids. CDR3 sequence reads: CSARSTGGGNSPLHF. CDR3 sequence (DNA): TGCAGTGCTAGATCCACAGGGGGCGGCAATTCACCCCTCCACTTT.

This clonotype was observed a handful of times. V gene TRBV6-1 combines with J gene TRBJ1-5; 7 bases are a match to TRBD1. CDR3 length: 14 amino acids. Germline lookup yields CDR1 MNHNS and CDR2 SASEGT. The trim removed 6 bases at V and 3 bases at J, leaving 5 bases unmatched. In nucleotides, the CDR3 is TGTGCCAGCAGGATAGACAGGGTCAATCAGCCCCAGCATTTT. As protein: CASRIDRVNQPQHF.

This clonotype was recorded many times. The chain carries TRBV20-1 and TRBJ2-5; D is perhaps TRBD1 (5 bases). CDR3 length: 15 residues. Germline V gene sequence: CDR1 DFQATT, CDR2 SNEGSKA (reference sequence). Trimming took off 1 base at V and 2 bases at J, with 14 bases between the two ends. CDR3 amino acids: CSARVWGESQETQYF. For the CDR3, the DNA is TGCAGTGCTAGAGTGTGGGGCGAATCACAAGAGACCCAGTACTTC.

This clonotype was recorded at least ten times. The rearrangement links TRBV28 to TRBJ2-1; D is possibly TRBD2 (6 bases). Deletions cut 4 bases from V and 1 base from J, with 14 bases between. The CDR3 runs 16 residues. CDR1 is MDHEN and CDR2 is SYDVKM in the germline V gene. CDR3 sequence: CASSSPVGRSYNEQFF. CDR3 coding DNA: TGTGCCAGCAGTTCTCCAGTCGGGAGATCCTACAATGAGCAGTTCTTC. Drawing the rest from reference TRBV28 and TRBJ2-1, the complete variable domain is DVKVTQSSRYLVKRTGEKVFLECVQDMDHENMFWYRQDPGLGLRLIYFSYDVKMKEKGDIPEGYSVSREKKERFSLILESASTNQTSMYLCASSSPVGRSYNEQFFGPGTRLTVL.

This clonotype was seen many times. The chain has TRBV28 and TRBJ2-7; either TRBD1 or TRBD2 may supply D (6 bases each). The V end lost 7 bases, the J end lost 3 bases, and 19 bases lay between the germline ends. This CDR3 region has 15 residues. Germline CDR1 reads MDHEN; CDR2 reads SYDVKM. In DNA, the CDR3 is TGTGCCAGCACCACGGGGTGGGGGGCTAACTACGAGCAGTACTTC. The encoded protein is CASTTGWGANYEQYF.

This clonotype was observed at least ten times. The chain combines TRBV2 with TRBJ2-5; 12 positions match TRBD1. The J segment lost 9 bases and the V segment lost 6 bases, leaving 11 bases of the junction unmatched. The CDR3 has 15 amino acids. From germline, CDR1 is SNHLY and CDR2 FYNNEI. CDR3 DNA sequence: TGTGCCAGCAGCGCGGTTCCGGGACAGGGGGCTTCCCAGTACTTC. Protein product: CASSAVPGQGASQYF.

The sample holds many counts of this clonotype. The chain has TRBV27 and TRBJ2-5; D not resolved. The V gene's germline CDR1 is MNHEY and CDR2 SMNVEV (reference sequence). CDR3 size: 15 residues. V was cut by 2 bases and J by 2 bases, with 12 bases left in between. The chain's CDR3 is CASSLTSDEQETQYF. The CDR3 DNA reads TGTGCCAGCAGTTTAACGTCTGACGAGCAAGAGACCCAGTACTTC.

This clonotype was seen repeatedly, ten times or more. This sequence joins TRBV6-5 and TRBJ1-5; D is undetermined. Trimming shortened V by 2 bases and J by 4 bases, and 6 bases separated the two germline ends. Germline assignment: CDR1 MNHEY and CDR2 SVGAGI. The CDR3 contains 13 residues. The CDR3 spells CASSYDLNQPQHF. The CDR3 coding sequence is TGTGCCAGCAGTTACGATCTGAATCAGCCCCAGCATTTT.

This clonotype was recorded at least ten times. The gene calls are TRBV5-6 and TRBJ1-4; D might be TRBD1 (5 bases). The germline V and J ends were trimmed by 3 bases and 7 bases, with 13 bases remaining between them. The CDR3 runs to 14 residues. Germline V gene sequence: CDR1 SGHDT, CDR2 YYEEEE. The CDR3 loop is CASSYPGTREKLFF. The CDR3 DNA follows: TGTGCCAGCAGCTACCCCGGGACGCGTGAAAAACTGTTTTTT.

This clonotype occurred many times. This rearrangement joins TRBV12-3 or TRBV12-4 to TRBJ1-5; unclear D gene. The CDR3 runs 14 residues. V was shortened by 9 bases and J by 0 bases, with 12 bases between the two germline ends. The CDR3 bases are TGTGCCAGTGGTATGGAGTATAGCAATCAGCCCCAGCATTTT. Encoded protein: CASGMEYSNQPQHF.

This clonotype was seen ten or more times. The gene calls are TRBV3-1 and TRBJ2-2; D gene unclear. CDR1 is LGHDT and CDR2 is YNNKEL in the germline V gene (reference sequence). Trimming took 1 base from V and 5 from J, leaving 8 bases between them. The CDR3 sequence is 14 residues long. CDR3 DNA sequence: TGTGCCAGCAGCCAAGGAGCCCGAACCGGGGAGCTGTTTTTT. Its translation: CASSQGARTGELFF. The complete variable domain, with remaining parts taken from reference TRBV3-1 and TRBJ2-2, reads DTAVSQTPKYLVTQMGNDKSIKCEQNLGHDTMYWYKQDSKKFLKIMFSYNNKELIINETVPNRFSPKSPDKAHLNLHINSLELGDSAVYFCASSQGARTGELFFGEGSRLTVL.

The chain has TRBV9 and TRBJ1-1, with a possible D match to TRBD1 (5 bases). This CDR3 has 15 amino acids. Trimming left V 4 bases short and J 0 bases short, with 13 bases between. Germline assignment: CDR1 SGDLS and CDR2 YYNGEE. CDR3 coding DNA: TGTGCCAGCAGCTTCTCCCCGGGGGTGAACACTGAAGCTTTCTTT. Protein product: CASSFSPGVNTEAFF.

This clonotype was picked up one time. CDR3 sequence: CAWSVVLVQFNEQFF. DNA for the CDR3: TGTGCCTGGAGTGTGGTCCTAGTCCAATTCAATGAGCAGTTCTTC. The chain recombines TRBV30 with TRBJ2-1; D not certain. Germline V gene lookup returns CDR1 GTSNPN and CDR2 SVGIG (reference sequence). The V gene lost 0 bases and the J gene lost 6 bases, with 15 bases spanning the gap. This CDR3 contains 15 residues.

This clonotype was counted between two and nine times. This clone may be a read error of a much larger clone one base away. Here the CDR3 reads CAGSLAWEQFF. CDR3 sequence (DNA): TGTGCCGGCAGCTTAGCGTGGGAGCAGTTCTTC. The genes are TRBV7-9 and TRBJ2-1, with D perhaps TRBD2 (5 bases). CDR1 and CDR2 (germline): SEHNR, FQNEAQ (reference sequence). The length of the CDR3 is 11 residues.

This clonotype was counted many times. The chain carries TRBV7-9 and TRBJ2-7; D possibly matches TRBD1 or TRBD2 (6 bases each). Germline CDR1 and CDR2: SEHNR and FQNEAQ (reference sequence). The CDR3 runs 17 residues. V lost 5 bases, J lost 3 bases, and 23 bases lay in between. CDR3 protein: CASSPPLGGSRIYEQYF. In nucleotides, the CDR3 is TGTGCCAGCAGCCCGCCCCTGGGGGGCTCGCGCATCTACGAGCAGTACTTC.

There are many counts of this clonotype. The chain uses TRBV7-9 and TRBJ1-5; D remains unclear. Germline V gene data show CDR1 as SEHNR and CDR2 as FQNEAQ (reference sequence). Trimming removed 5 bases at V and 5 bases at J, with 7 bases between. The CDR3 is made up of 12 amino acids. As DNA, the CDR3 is TGTGCCAGCAGCCTCGGCGATCAGCCCCAGCATTTT. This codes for CASSLGDQPQHF.

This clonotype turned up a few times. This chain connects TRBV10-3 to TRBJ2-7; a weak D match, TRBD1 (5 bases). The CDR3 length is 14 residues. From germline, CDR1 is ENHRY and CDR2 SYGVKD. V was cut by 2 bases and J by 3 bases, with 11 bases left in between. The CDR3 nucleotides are TGTGCCATCAGTGAGACTGACAGATTCTACGAGCAGTACTTC. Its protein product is CAISETDRFYEQYF.